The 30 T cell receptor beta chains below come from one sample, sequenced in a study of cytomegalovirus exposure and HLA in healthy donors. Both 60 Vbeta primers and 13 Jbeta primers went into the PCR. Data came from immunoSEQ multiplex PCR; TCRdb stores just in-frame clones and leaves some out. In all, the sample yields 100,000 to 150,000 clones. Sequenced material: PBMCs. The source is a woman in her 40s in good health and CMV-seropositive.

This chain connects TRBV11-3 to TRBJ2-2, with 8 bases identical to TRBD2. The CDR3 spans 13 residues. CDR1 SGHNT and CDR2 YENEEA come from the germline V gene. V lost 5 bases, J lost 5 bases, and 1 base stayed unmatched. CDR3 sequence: CASSVAGTGELFF. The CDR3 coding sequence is TGTGCCAGCAGCGTAGCGGGAACCGGGGAGCTGTTTTTT. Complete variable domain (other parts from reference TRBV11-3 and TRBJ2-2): EAGVVQSPRYKIIEKKQPVAFWCNPISGHNTLYWYLQNLGQGPELLIRYENEEAVDDSQLPKDRFSAERLKGVDSTLKIQPAELGDSAVYLCASSVAGTGELFFGEGSRLTVL.

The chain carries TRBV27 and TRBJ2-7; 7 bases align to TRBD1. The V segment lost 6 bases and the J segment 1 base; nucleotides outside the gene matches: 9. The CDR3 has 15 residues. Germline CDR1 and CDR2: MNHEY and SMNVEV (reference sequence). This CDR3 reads CASSPDREISYEQYF. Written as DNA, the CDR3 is TGTGCCAGCAGCCCTGACAGGGAGATATCCTACGAGCAGTACTTC.

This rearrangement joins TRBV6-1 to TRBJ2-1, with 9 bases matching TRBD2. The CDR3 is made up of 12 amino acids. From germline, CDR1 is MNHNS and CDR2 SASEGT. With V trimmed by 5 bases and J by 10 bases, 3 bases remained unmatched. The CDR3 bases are TGTGCCAGCAGTCAGCTAGCGGGGGAGCAGTTCTTC. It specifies CASSQLAGEQFF.

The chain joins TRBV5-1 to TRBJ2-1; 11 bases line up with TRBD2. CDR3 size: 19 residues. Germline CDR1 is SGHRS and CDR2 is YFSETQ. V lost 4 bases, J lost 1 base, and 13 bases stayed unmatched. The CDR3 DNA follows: TGCGCCAGCAGCCCGGGACTAGCGGCTATTGCGCGTTCCTACAATGAGCAGTTCTTC. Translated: CASSPGLAAIARSYNEQFF.

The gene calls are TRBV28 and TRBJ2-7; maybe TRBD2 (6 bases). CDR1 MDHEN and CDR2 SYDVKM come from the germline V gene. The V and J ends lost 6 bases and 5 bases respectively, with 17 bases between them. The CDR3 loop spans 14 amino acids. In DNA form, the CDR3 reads TGTGCCAGCAGAAAACTAGCCCACGCAGACGAGCAGTACTTC. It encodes CASRKLAHADEQYF.

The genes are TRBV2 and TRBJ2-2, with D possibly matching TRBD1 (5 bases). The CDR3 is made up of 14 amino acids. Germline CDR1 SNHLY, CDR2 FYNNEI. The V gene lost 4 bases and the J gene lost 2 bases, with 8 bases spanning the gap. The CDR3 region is CASSVDTNTGELFF. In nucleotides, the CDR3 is TGTGCCAGCAGTGTGGACACTAACACCGGGGAGCTGTTTTTT.

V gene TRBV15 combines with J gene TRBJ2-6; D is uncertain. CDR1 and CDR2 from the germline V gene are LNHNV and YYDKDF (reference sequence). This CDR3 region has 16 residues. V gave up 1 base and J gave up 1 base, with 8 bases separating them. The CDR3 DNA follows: TGTGCCACCAGCAGAGTCTTTCTATCTGGGGCCAACGTCCTGACTTTC. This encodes CATSRVFLSGANVLTF.

The chain's CDR3 is CASRVDRRSLSEQYF. DNA for the CDR3: TGCGCCAGCAGGGTCGACAGGCGCTCCCTAAGCGAGCAGTACTTC. The chain is built from TRBV10-2 and TRBJ2-7, with a weak D call TRBD1 (6 bases). V shed 6 bases and J shed 6 bases, with 21 bases lying between them. This CDR3 spans 15 amino acids. The V gene's germline CDR1 is WSHSY and CDR2 SAAADI.

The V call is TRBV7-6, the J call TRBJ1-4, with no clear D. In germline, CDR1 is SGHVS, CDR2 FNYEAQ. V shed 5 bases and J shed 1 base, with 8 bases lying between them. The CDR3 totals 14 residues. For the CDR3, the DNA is TGTGCCAGCAGCGGACTACTAACTAATGAAAAACTGTTTTTT. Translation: CASSGLLTNEKLFF.

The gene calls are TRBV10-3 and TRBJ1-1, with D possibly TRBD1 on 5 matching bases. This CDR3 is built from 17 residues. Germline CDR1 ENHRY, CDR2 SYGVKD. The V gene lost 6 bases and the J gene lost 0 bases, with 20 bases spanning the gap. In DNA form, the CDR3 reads TGTGCCATCAGGCCCACGATACTCGGGGGGGTGAACACTGAAGCTTTCTTT. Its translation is CAIRPTILGGVNTEAFF.

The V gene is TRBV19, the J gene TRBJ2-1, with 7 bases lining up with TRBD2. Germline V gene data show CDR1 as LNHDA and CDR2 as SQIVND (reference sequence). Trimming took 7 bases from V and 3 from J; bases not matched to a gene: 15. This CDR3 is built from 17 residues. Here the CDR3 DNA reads TGTGCCAGTAATTTAGCCCCCCGCGGGAGAAGCTACAATGAGCAGTTCTTC. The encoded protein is CASNLAPRGRSYNEQFF.

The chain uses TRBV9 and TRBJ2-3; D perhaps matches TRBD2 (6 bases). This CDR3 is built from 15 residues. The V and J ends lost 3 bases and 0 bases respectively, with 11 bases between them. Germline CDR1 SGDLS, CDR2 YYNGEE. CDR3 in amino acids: CASSGRDSSTDTQYF. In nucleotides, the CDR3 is TGTGCCAGCAGCGGCCGGGACTCTAGCACAGATACGCAGTATTTT.

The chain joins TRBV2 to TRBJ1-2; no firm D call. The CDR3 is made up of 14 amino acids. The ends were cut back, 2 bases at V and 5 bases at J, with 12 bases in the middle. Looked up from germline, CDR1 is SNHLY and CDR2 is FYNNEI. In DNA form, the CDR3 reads TGTGCCAGCAGTGAATCGGGCGGGTCATATGGCTACACCTTC. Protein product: CASSESGGSYGYTF.

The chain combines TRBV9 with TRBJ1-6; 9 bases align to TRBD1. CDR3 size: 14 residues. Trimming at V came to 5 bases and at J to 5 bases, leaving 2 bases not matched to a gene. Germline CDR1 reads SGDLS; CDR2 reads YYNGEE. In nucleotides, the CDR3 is TGTGCCAGCAGAGGACAGGGGAATAATTCACCCCTCCACTTT. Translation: CASRGQGNNSPLHF.

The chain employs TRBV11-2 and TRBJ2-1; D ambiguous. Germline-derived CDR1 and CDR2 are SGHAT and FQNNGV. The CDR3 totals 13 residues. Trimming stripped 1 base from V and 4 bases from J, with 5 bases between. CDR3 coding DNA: TGTGCCAGCAGCTTAGCCTCTTACAATGAGCAGTTCTTC. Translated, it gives CASSLASYNEQFF.

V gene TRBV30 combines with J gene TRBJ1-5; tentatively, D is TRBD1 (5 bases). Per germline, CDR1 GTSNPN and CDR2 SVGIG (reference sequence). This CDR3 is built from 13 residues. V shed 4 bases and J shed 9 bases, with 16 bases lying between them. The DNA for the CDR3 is TGTGCCTGGACCCCCTCAGGGCAATCGCCCCAGCATTTT. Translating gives CAWTPSGQSPQHF.

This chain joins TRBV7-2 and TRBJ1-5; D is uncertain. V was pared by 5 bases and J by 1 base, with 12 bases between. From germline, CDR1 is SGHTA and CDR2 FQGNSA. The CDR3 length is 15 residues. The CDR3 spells CASSPYEPSNQPQHF. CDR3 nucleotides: TGTGCCAGCAGCCCCTATGAACCGAGCAATCAGCCCCAGCATTTT.

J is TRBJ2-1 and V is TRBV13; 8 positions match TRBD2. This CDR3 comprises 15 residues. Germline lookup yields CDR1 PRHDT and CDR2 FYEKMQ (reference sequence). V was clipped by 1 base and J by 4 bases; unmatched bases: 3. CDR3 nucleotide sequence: TGTGCCAGCAGCTTAGACGGGAGGGAATACAATGAGCAGTTCTTC. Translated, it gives CASSLDGREYNEQFF.

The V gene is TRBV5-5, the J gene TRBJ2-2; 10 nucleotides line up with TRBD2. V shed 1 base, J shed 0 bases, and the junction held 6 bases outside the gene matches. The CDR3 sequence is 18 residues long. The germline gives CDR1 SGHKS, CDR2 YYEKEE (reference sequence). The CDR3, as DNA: TGTGCCAGCAGCTTGATCCCAGCGGGAGGGCCGAACACCGGGGAGCTGTTTTTT. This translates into CASSLIPAGGPNTGELFF.

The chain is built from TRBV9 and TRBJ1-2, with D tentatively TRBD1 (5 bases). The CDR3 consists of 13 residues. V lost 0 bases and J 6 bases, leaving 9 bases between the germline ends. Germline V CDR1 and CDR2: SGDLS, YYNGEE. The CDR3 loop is CASSVGGSDGYTF. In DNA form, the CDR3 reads TGTGCCAGCAGCGTAGGGGGCTCAGATGGCTACACCTTC.

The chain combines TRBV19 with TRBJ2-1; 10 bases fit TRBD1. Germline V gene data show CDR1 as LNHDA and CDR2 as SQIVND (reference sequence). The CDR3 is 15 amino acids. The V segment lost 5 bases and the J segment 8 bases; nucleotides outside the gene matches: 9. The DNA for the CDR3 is TGTGCCAGTAGTCCCACGGGACAGGGGTACTATGAGCAGTTCTTC. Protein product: CASSPTGQGYYEQFF.

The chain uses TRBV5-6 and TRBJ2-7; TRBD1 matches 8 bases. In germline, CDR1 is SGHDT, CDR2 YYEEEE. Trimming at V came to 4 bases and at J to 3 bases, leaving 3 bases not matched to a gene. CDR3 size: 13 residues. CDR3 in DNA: TGTGCCAGCAGCACCGGACAGGGCTACGAGCAGTACTTC. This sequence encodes CASSTGQGYEQYF.

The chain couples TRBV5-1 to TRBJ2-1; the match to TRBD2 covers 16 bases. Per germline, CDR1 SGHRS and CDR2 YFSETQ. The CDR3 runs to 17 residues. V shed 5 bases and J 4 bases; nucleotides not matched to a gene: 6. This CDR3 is CASSRGTSGRAYNEQFF. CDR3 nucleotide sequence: TGCGCCAGCAGTCGGGGGACTAGCGGGAGGGCTTACAATGAGCAGTTCTTC.

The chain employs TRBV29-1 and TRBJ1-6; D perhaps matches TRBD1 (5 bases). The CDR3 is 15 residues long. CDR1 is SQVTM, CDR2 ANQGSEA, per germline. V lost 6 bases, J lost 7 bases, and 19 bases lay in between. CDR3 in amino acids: CSVRLGAGENSPLHF. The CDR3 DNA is TGCAGCGTACGCCTAGGTGCGGGGGAGAATTCACCCCTCCACTTT.

DNA for the CDR3: TGTGCCAGCAGTCCCATAGGGACAGGCGTATATGGCTACACCTTC. Protein sequence: CASSPIGTGVYGYTF. This rearrangement joins TRBV28 to TRBJ1-2, with 8 bases aligning to TRBD1. Germline V gives CDR1 MDHEN, CDR2 SYDVKM. The CDR3 contains 15 residues. The trim removed 5 bases at V and 5 bases at J, leaving 10 bases unmatched.

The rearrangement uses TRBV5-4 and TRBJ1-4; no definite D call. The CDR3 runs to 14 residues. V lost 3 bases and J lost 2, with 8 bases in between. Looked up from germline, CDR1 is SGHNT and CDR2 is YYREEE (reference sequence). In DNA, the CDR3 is TGTGCCAGCAGCTCCTATTCGACTAATGAAAAACTGTTTTTT. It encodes CASSSYSTNEKLFF.

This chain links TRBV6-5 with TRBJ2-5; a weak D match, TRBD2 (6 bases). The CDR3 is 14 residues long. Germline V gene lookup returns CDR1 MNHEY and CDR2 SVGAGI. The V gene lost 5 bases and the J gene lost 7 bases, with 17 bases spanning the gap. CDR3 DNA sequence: TGTGCCAGCAGTCCTGGGACTGCCGGTAGGACCCAGTACTTC. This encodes CASSPGTAGRTQYF.

The CDR3 protein is CASRRTSGRPEGNEQFF. CDR3 sequence (DNA): TGTGCCAGCAGGCGGACTAGCGGGAGACCGGAGGGCAATGAGCAGTTCTTC. The chain is built from TRBV14 and TRBJ2-1; 13 positions agree with TRBD2. Germline CDR1 and CDR2: SGHDN and FVKESK. Trimming cost V 6 bases and J 6 bases; bases outside gene matches: 11. The length of the CDR3 is 17 residues.

The CDR3 sequence is CASSQGLNTGELFF. The DNA for the CDR3 is TGTGCCAGCAGCCAGGGGCTGAACACCGGGGAGCTGTTTTTT. This chain links TRBV7-3 with TRBJ2-2; D is perhaps TRBD1 (6 bases). Trimming cost V 5 bases and J 1 base, with 8 bases left between them. This CDR3 has 14 amino acids. Germline CDR1 SGHTA, CDR2 FQGTGA.

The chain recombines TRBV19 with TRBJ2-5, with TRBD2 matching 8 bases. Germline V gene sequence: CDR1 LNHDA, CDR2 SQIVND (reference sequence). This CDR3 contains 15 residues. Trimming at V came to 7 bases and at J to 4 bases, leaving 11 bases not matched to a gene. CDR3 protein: CASNTGTSGGETQYF. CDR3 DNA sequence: TGTGCCAGTAATACCGGGACTAGTGGGGGAGAGACCCAGTACTTC.